This TCR beta chain was captured by sequencing in a study of cytomegalovirus exposure and HLA in healthy donors. The PCR made use of 60 Vbeta and 13 Jbeta primers. This table comes from immunoSEQ multiplex PCR, and its TCRdb copy is limited to in-frame clones, with some not included. The sample shows 85,000 to 100,000 clones, approximately 80% of them seen only once. Looked up from germline, CDR1 is MDHEN and CDR2 is SYDVKM. This CDR3 spans 14 amino acids. V was pared by 7 bases and J by 5 bases, with 9 bases of the junction left unmatched. Findings and caveats of the study: It was confirmed in vitro that a few of the CMV-associated chains were specific for CMV antigens.

With regard to this clone: The antigen remains unidentified.

What was sequenced was PBMCs. The genes are TRBV28 and TRBJ1-2; 8 nucleotides agree with TRBD1. The sequence was collected from a middle-aged woman in good health and CMV-seropositive. CDR3 bases: TGTGCCAGCAAAGCCCCCGGGACAGGATATGGCTACACCTTC. Translation gives CASKAPGTGYGYTF.